This T cell receptor beta chain was captured by sequencing in a study of cytomegalovirus exposure and HLA in healthy donors. The PCR used 60 Vbeta and 13 Jbeta primers. TCRdb's copy holds only in-frame clones and misses some; the assay was immunoSEQ multiplex PCR. Its listing shows approximately 40,000 clones. The origin of this receptor is a human donor in good health. Sequenced material: PBMCs.

The CDR3 sequence is CASSIMGAGNTEAFF. The CDR3 bases are TGTGCCAGTAGTATAATGGGGGCGGGGAACACTGAAGCTTTCTTT. The chain links TRBV19 to TRBJ1-1, with a weak D call TRBD1 (6 bases). Between the trimmed V and J ends, which lost 2 bases and 1 base, there was a span of 11 bases. The germline V gene encodes CDR1 LNHDA and CDR2 SQIVND (reference sequence). The CDR3 is 15 amino acids.